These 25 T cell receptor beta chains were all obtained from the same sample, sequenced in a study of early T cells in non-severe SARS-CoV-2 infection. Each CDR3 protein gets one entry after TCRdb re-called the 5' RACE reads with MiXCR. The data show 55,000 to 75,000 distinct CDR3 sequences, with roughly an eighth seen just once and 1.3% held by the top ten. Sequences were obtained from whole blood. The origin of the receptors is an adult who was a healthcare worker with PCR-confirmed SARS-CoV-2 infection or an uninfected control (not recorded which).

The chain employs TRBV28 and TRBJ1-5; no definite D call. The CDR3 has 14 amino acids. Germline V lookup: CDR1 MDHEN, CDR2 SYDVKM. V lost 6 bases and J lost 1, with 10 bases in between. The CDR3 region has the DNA TGTGCCAGCAGCCTGCCCGAGAGCAATCAGCCCCAGCATTTT. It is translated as CASSLPESNQPQHF.

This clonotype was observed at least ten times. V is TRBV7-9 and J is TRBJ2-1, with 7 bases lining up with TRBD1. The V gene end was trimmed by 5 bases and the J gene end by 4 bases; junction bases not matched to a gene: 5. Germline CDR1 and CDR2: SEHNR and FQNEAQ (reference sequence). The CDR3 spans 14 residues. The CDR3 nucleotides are TGTGCCAGCAGCCAGGGACAGATTTACAATGAGCAGTTCTTC. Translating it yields CASSQGQIYNEQFF.

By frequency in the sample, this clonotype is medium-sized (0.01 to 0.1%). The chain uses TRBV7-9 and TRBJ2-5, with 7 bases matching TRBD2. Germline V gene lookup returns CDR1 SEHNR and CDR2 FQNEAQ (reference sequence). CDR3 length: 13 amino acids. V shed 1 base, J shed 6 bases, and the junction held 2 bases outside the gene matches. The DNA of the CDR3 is TGTGCCAGCAGCTTAGACGGGGGGAAGACCCAGTACTTC. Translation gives CASSLDGGKTQYF.

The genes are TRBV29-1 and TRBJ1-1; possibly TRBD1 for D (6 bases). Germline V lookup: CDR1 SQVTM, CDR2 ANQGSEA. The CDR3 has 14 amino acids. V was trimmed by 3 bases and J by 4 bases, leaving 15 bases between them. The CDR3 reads CSVEGGRMTTEAFF. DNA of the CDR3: TGCAGCGTTGAGGGGGGGCGTATGACCACTGAAGCTTTCTTT.

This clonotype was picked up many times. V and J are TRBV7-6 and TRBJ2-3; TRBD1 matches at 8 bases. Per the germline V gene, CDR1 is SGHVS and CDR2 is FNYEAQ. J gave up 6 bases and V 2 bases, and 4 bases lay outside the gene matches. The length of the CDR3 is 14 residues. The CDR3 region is CASSLQGARDTQYF. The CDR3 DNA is TGTGCCAGCAGCTTACAGGGGGCAAGGGATACGCAGTATTTT.

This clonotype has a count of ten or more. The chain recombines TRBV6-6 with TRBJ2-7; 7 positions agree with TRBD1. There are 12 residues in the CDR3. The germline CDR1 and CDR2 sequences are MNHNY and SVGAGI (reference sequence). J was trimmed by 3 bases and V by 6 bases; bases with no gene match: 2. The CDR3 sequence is CASRRDSYEQYF. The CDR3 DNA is TGTGCCAGCAGGAGGGACAGCTACGAGCAGTACTTC.

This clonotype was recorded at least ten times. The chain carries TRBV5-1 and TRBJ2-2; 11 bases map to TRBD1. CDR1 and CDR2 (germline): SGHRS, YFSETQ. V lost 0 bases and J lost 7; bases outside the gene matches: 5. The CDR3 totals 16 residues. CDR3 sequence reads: CASSLEWTGGFGELFF. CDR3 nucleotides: TGCGCCAGCAGCTTGGAGTGGACAGGGGGCTTCGGGGAGCTGTTTTTT. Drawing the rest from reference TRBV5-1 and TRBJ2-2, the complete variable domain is KAGVTQTPRYLIKTRGQQVTLSCSPISGHRSVSWYQQTPGQGLQFLFEYFSETQRNKGNFPGRFSGRQFSNSRSEMNVSTLELGDSALYLCASSLEWTGGFGELFFGEGSRLTVL.

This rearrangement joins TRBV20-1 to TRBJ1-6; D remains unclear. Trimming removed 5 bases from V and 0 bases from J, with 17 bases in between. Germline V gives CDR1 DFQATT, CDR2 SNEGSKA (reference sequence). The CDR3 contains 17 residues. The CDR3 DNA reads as TGCAGTGCTCCCGCCCCGGGCGTTAGCTCCTATAATTCACCCCTCCACTTT. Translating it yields CSAPAPGVSSYNSPLHF.

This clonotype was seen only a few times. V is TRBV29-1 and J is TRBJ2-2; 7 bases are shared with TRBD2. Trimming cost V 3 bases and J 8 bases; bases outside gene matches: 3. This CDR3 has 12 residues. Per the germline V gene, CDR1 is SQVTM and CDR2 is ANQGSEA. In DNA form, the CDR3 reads TGCAGCGTTGACGCGGGGGTGGGGGAGCTGTTTTTT. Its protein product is CSVDAGVGELFF.

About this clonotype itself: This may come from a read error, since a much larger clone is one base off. The CDR3: CASRTTEIPSIEQFF. CDR3 sequence (DNA): TGTGCCAGCAGGACGACAGAGATCCCCTCCATTGAGCAGTTCTTC. J is TRBJ2-1 and V is TRBV6-2 or TRBV6-3, with a tentative D call TRBD1 (5 bases). V was clipped by 6 bases and J by 9 bases, with 21 bases between them. Germline V gene data show CDR1 as MNHEY and CDR2 as SVGEGT. CDR3 length: 15 amino acids.

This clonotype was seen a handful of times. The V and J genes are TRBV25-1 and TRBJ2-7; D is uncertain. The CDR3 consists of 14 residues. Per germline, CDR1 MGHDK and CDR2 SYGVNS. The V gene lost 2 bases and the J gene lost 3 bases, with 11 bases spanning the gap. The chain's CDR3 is CASSETGTVYEQYF. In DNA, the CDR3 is TGTGCCAGCAGTGAAACCGGAACAGTCTACGAGCAGTACTTC.

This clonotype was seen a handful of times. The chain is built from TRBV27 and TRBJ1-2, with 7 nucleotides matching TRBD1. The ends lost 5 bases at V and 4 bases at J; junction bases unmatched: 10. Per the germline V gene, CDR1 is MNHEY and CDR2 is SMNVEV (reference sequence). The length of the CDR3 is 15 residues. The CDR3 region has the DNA TGTGCCAGCAGTCGAGACAGGGCCCGAGGCTATGGCTACACCTTC. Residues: CASSRDRARGYGYTF.

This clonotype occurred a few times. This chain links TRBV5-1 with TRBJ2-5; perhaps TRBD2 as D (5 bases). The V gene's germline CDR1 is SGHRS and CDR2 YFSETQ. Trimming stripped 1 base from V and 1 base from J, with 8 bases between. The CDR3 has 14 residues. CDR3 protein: CASSLHSAQETQYF. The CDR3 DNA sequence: TGCGCCAGCAGCTTGCATAGCGCCCAAGAGACCCAGTACTTC.

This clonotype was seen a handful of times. The CDR3 DNA sequence: TGTGCCAGCAGCGGGACAGCAGGTGAGCAGTTCTTC. This gives the protein CASSGTAGEQFF. This chain connects TRBV9 to TRBJ2-1, with a tentative D call TRBD1 (6 bases). Trimming stripped 3 bases from V and 9 bases from J, with 10 bases between. The CDR3 length is 12 residues. Germline V gene data show CDR1 as SGDLS and CDR2 as YYNGEE.

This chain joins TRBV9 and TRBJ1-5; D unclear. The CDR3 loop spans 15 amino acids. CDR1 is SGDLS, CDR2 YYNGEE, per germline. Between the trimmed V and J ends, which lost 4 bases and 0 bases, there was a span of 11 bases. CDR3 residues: CASSSLVGSNQPQHF. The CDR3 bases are TGTGCCAGCAGCTCCTTGGTAGGTAGCAATCAGCCCCAGCATTTT.

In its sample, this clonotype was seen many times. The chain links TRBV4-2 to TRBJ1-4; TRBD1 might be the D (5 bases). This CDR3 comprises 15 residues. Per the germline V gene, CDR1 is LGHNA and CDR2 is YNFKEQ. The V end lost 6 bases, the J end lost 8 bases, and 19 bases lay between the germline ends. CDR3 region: CASRTSEGVGEKLFF. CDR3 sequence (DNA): TGTGCCAGCAGGACAAGTGAAGGGGTCGGAGAAAAACTGTTTTTT.

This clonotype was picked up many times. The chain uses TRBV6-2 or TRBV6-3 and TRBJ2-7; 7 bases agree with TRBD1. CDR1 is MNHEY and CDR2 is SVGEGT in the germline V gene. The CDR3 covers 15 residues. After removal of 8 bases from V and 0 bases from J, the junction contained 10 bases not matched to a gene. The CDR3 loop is CASLASGQDSYEQYF. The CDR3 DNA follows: TGTGCCAGCTTGGCTTCTGGACAGGACTCCTACGAGCAGTACTTC.

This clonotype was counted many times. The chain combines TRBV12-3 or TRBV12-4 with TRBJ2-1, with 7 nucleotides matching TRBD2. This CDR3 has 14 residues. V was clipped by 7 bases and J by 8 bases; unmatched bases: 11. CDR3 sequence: CASTMGQGGHEQFF. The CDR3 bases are TGTGCCAGCACCATGGGGCAGGGAGGGCATGAGCAGTTCTTC.

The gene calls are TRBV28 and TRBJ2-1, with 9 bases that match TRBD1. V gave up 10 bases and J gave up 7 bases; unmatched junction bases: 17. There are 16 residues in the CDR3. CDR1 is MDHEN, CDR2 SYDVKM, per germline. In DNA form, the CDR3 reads TGTGCCACCAGGGGTTACGGGACAGGGTTAAGAAATGAGCAGTTCTTC. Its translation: CATRGYGTGLRNEQFF.

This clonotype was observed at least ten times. CDR3: CSARDSERGGTGELFF. The CDR3 DNA sequence: TGCAGTGCTAGAGATTCTGAACGCGGGGGCACCGGGGAGCTGTTTTTT. This chain links TRBV20-1 with TRBJ2-2; 7 nucleotides align to TRBD2. V trimming: 0 bases; J trimming: 4 bases; junction bases outside the gene matches: 8. CDR3 length equals 16 residues. Germline CDR1 DFQATT, CDR2 SNEGSKA (reference sequence).

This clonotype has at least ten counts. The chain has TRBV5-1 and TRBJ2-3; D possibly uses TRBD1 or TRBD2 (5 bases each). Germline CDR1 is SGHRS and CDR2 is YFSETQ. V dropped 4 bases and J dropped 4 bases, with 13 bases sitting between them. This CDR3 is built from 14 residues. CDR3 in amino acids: CASSPYLGADTQYF. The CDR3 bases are TGCGCCAGCAGCCCTTACCTGGGGGCAGATACGCAGTATTTT.

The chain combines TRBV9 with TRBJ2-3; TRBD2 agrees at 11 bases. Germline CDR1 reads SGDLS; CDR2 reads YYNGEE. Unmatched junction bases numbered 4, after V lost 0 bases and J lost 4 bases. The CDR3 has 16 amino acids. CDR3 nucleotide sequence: TGTGCCAGCAGCGTAGATAGCGGGAGGGGCCCAGATACGCAGTATTTT. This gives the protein CASSVDSGRGPDTQYF.

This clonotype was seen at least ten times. The CDR3 is CASSDIDTEAFF. CDR3 coding DNA: TGTGCCAGCAGTGATATTGACACTGAAGCTTTCTTT. V gene TRBV25-1 combines with J gene TRBJ1-1, with unresolved D. There are 12 residues in the CDR3. Germline values: CDR1 MGHDK, CDR2 SYGVNS. V was pared by 3 bases and J by 3 bases, with 5 bases between.

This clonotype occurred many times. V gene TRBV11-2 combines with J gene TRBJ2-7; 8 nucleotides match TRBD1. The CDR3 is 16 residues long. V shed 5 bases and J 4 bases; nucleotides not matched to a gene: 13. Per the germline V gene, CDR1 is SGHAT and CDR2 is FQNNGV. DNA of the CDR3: TGTGCCAGCAGCCCCCGCCGTCAGGGGGCTATATACGAGCAGTACTTC. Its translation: CASSPRRQGAIYEQYF.

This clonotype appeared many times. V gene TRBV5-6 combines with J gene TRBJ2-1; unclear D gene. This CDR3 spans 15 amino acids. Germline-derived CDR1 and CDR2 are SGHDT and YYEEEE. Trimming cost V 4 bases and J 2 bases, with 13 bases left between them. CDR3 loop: CASSAPGVAYNEQFF. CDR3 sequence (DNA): TGTGCCAGCAGCGCCCCTGGGGTGGCCTACAATGAGCAGTTCTTC.